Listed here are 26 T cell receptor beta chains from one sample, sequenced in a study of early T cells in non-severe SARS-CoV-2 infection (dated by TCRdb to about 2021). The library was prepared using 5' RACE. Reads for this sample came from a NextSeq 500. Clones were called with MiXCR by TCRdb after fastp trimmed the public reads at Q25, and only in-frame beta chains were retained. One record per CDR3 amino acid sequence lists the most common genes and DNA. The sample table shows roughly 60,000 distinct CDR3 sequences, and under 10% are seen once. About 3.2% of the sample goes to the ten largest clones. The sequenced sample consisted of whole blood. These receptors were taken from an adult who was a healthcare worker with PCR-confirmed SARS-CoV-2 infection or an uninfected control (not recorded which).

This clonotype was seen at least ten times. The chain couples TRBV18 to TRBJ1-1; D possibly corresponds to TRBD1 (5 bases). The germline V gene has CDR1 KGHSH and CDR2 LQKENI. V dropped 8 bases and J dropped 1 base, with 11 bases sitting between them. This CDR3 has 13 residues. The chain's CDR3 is CASLRGPNTEAFF. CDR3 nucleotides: TGTGCCAGCCTCCGGGGACCGAACACTGAAGCTTTCTTT.

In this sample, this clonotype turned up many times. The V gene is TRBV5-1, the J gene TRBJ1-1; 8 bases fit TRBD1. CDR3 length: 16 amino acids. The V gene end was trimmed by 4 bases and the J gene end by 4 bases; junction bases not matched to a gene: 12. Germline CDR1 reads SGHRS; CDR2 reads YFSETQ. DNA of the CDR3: TGCGCCAGCAGCCTAGACAGGGGAAGGGGTTTCACTGAAGCTTTCTTT. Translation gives CASSLDRGRGFTEAFF.

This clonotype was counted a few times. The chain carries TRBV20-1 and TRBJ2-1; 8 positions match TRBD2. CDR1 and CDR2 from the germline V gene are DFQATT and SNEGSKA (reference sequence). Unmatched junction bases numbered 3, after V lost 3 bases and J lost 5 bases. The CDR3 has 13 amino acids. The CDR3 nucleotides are TGCAGTGCTAGGGCGGGGGGAAACAATGAGCAGTTCTTC. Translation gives CSARAGGNNEQFF.

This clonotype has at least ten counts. CDR3 bases: TGTGCCAGCAGCAAGACTAGCGGGTCCTCCTACGAGCAGTACTTC. It yields the protein CASSKTSGSSYEQYF. This chain links TRBV11-2 with TRBJ2-7; TRBD2 aligns across 10 bases. Germline-derived CDR1 and CDR2 are SGHAT and FQNNGV. V dropped 5 bases and J dropped 0; count of bases not matched to a gene: 4. The CDR3 totals 15 residues.

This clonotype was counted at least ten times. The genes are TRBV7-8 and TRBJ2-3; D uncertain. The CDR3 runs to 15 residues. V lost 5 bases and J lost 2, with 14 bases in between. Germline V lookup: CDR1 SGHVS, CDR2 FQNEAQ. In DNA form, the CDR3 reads TGTGCCAGCAGCGGCCGCATCACGGCCACAGATACGCAGTATTTT. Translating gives CASSGRITATDTQYF.

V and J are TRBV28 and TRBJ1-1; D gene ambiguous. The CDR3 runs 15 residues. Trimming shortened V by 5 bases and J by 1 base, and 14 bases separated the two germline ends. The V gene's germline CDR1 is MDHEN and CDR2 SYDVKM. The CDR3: CASSPPRGRNTEAFF. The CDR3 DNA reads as TGTGCCAGCAGTCCCCCCCGTGGACGGAACACTGAAGCTTTCTTT.

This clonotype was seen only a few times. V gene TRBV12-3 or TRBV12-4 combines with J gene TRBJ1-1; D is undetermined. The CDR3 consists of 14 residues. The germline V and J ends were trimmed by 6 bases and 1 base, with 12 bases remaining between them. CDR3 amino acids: CASSFDWGNTEAFF. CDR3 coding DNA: TGTGCCAGCAGCTTCGACTGGGGGAACACTGAAGCTTTCTTT.

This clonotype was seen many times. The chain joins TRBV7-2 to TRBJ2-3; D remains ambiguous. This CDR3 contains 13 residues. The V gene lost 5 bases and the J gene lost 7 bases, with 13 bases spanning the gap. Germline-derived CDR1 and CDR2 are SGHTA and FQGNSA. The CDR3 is CASSPAGSNTQYF. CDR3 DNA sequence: TGTGCCAGCAGCCCCGCCGGGTCGAATACGCAGTATTTT.

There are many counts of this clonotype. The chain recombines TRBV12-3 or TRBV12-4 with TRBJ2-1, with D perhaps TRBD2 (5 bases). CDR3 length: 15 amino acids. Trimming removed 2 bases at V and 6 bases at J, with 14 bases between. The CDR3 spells CASSLMTTRGNEQFF. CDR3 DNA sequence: TGTGCCAGCAGTTTAATGACTACCCGAGGCAATGAGCAGTTCTTC.

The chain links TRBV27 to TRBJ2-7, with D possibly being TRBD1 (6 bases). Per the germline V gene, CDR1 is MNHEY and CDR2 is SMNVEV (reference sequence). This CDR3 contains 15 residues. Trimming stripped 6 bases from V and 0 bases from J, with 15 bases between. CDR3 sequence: CASSSTGSLSYEQYF. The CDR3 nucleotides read TGTGCCAGCAGCTCGACAGGTTCCCTCTCCTACGAGCAGTACTTC.

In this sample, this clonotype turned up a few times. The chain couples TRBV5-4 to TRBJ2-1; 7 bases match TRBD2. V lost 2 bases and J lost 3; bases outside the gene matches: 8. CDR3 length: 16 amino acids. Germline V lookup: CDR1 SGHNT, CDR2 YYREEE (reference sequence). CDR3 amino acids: CASSFGDYRLYNEQFF. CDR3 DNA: TGTGCCAGCAGCTTCGGGGACTATCGCCTCTACAATGAGCAGTTCTTC.

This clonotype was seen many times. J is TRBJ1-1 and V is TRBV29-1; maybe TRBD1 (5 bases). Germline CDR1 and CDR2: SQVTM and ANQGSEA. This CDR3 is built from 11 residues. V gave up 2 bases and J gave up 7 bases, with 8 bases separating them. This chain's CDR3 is CSVERGREAFF. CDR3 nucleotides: TGCAGCGTTGAAAGGGGTCGTGAAGCTTTCTTT. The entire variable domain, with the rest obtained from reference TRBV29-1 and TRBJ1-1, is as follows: SAVISQKPSRDICQRGTSLTIQCQVDSQVTMMFWYRQQPGQSLTLIATANQGSEATYESGFVIDKFPISRPNLTFSTLTVSNMSPEDSSIYLCSVERGREAFFGQGTRLTVV.

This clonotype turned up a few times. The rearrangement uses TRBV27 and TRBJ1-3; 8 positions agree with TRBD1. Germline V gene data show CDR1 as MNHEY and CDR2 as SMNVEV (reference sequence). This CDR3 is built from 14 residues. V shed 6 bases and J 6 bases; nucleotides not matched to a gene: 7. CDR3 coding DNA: TGTGCCAGCAGGTCTCAGGGGGCGAAAAACACCATATATTTT. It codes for CASRSQGAKNTIYF.

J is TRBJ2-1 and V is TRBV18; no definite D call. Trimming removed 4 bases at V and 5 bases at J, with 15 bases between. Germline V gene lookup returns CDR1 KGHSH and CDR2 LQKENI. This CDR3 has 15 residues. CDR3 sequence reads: CASSLTPSYNNEQFF. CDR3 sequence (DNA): TGTGCCAGCTCACTTACACCCAGCTATAACAATGAGCAGTTCTTC.

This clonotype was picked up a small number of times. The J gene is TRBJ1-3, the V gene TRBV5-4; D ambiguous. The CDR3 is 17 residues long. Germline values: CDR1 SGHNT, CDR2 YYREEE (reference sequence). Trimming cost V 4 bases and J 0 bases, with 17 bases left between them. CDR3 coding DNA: TGTGCCAGCAGCCCGGGGAGCGGCCAACGCTCTGGAAACACCATATATTTT. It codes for CASSPGSGQRSGNTIYF. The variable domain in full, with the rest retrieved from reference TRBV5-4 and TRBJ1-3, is ETGVTQSPTHLIKTRGQQVTLRCSSQSGHNTVSWYQQALGQGPQFIFQYYREEENGRGNFPPRFSGLQFPNYSSELNVNALELDDSALYLCASSPGSGQRSGNTIYFGEGSWLTVV.

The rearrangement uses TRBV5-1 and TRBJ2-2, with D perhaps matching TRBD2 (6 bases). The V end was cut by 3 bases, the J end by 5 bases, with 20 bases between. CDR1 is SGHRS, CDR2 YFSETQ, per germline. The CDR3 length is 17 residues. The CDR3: CASSSVSRRAGTGELFF. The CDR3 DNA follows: TGCGCCAGCAGCTCCGTATCCCGGAGGGCCGGGACCGGGGAGCTGTTTTTT.

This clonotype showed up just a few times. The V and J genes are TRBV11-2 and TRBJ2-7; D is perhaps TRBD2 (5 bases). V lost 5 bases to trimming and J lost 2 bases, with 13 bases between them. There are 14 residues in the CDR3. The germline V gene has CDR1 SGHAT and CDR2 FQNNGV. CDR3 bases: TGTGCCAGCAGCCAGAGGGCTGTTACCTACGAGCAGTACTTC. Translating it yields CASSQRAVTYEQYF.

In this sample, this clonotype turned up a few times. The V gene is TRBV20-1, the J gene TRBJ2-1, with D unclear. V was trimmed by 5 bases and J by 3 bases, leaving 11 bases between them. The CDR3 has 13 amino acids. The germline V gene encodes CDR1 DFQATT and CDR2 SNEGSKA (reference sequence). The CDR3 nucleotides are TGCAGTGCTCCTCGGACCCACTACAATGAGCAGTTCTTC. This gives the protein CSAPRTHYNEQFF.

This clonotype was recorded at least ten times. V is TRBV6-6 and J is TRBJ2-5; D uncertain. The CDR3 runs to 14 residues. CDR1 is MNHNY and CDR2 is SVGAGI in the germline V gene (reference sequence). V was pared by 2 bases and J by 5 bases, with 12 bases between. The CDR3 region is CASSYAQRWETQYF. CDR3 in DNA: TGTGCCAGCAGTTACGCTCAACGGTGGGAGACCCAGTACTTC.

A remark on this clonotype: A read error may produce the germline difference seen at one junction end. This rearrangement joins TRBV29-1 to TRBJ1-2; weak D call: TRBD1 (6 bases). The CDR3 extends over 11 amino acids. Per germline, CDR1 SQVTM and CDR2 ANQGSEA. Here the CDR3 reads CMGADNYGDTF. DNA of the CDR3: TGCATGGGGGCCGACAACTATGGCGACACCTTC. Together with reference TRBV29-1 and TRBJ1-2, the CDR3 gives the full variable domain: SAVISQKPSRDICQRGTSLTIQCQVDSQVTMMFWYRQQPGQSLTLIATANQGSEATYESGFVIDKFPISRPNLTFSTLTVSNMSPEDSSIYLCMGADNYGDTFGSGTRLTVV.

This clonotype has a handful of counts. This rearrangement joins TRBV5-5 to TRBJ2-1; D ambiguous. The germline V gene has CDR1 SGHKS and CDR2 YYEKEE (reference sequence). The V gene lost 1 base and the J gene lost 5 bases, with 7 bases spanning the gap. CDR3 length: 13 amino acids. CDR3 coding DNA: TGTGCCAGCAGCTTGCTGGCGCACAATGAGCAGTTCTTC. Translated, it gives CASSLLAHNEQFF.

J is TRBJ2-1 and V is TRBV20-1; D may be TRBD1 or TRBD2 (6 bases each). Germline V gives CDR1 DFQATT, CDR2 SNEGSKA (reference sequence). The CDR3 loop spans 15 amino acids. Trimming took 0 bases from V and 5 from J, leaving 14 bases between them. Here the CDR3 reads CSARDRGPVDNEQFF. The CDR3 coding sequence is TGCAGTGCTAGAGACCGGGGGCCAGTTGACAATGAGCAGTTCTTC.

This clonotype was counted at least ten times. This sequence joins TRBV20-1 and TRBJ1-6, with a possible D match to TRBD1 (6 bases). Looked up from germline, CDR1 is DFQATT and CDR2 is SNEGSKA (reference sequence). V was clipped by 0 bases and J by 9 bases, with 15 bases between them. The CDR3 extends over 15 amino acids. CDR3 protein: CSARDRQGRSSPLHF. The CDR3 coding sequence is TGCAGTGCTAGAGATCGGCAGGGGAGGAGTTCACCCCTCCACTTT.

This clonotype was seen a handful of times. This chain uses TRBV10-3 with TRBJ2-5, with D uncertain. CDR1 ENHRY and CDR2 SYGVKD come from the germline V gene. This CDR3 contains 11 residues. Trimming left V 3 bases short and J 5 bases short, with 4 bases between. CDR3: CAISERETQYF. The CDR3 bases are TGTGCCATCAGTGAAAGGGAGACCCAGTACTTC.

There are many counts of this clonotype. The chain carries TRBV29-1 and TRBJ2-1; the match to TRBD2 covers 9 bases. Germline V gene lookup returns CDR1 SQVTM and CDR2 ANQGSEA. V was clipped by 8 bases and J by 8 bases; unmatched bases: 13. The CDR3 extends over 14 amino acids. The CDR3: CSSLPGLARDEQFF. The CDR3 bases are TGCAGCTCCCTCCCAGGACTAGCGAGGGATGAGCAGTTCTTC.

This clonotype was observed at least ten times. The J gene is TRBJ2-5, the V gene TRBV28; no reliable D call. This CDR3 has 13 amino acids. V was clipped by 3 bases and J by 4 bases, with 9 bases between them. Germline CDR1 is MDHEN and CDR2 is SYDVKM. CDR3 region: CASSFSSLETQYF. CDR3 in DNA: TGTGCCAGCAGTTTCAGCTCCCTAGAGACCCAGTACTTC.